This record looks at one T cell receptor (beta chain) sequence and its context. The data were obtained in a study of blood T cell repertoires in COVID-19. Study overall: Collection of acute and convalescent COVID-19 samples took place in the United States, Italy and Spain. In each case, the material was cDNA or gDNA derived from T cells, B-cell-depleted T cells, or PBMCs.

Trimming removed 3 bases at V and 5 bases at J, with 17 bases between. The CDR3 covers 16 residues. CDR1 and CDR2 from the germline V gene are KGHSH and LQKENI. Followed over time, Seattle patients had been enrolled while infection was active. Original analysis: Cell counts per sample came from amplifying reference gene primers. Profiled with immunoSEQ multiplex PCR; TCRdb holds only in-frame clones, not every one. D and trimming come from the DNA, and the V and J calls and clone size come from that table. The sample yields 150,000 to 200,000 clones, 92% seen once. Sample: peripheral blood. The gene calls are TRBV18 and TRBJ2-1; TRBD2 might be the D (5 bases). The receptor's source is a man younger than 45 with COVID-19, enrolled during active disease. CDR3 loop: CASSPGFAPGDNEQFF. DNA of the CDR3: TGTGCCAGCTCACCGGGGTTCGCCCCCGGGGACAATGAGCAGTTCTTC.